This entry lists 26 T cell receptor beta chains sequenced from one sample in a study of OX40 agonist ivuxolimab in advanced cancers. TCRdb keeps only in-frame clones here, not all; method: immunoSEQ multiplex PCR. The table has more than 50,000 clones, approximately 83% seen once; the top ten hold more than 9.5%. Material: CD4+ or CD8+ T cells sorted from blood, obtained in a trial of the OX40 agonist ivuxolimab. The receptor source for this set is an adult with an advanced solid tumor such as melanoma, head and neck, liver or kidney cancer.

J is TRBJ2-7 and V is TRBV27; maybe TRBD2 (5 bases). V was trimmed by 3 bases and J by 7 bases, leaving 10 bases between them. From germline, CDR1 is MNHEY and CDR2 SMNVEV (reference sequence). CDR3 size: 12 residues. The CDR3 sequence is CASSFGVGEQYF. The DNA of the CDR3 is TGTGCCAGCAGTTTCGGGGTTGGGGAGCAGTACTTC.

The rearrangement joins TRBV6-1 to TRBJ1-2, with 8 bases identical to TRBD1. This CDR3 spans 17 amino acids. Per germline, CDR1 MNHNS and CDR2 SASEGT. V lost 2 bases and J lost 8; bases outside the gene matches: 16. The CDR3 protein is CASSESPYETGVEGYTF. CDR3 sequence (DNA): TGTGCCAGCAGTGAATCCCCCTATGAGACAGGGGTGGAGGGCTACACCTTC.

This chain uses TRBV6-5 with TRBJ1-4; 7 bases are a match to TRBD1. V gave up 2 bases and J gave up 8 bases; unmatched junction bases: 5. The V gene's germline CDR1 is MNHEY and CDR2 SVGAGI. The CDR3 runs to 14 residues. This CDR3 reads CASSYTKQGEKLFF. CDR3 DNA sequence: TGTGCCAGCAGTTACACAAAACAGGGGGAAAAACTGTTTTTT.

This sequence joins TRBV5-6 and TRBJ2-1; the D gene is possibly TRBD2 (6 bases). The CDR3 runs to 16 residues. Per germline, CDR1 SGHDT and CDR2 YYEEEE. Trimming took off 4 bases at V and 3 bases at J, with 17 bases between the two ends. CDR3 sequence reads: CASSPSGTPFYNEQFF. In DNA, the CDR3 is TGTGCCAGCAGCCCCTCCGGGACTCCCTTCTACAATGAGCAGTTCTTC.

The chain combines TRBV11-3 with TRBJ2-3; tentative D call: TRBD1 (6 bases). Per the germline V gene, CDR1 is SGHNT and CDR2 is YENEEA. The V and J ends lost 11 bases and 5 bases respectively, with 29 bases between them. This CDR3 is 17 amino acids long. The CDR3 reads CALLPINEGVVLDTQYF. CDR3 DNA: TGTGCCTTACTACCAATTAATGAGGGGGTGGTTTTAGATACGCAGTATTTT.

This chain uses TRBV19 with TRBJ1-2; D is unresolved. The CDR3 extends over 13 amino acids. V gave up 2 bases and J gave up 2 bases, with 6 bases separating them. Germline V CDR1 and CDR2: LNHDA, SQIVND (reference sequence). CDR3 nucleotides: TGTGCCAGTAGTATACGGGTAAACTATGGCTACACCTTC. Translation: CASSIRVNYGYTF.

CDR3 amino acids: CASRDTENSPLHF. CDR3 nucleotides: TGTGCCAGCAGGGACACGGAAAATTCACCCCTCCACTTT. The genes are TRBV28 and TRBJ1-6, with D perhaps matching TRBD1 (5 bases). Trimming shortened V by 6 bases and J by 7 bases, and 10 bases separated the two germline ends. This CDR3 has 13 amino acids. Germline V gene lookup returns CDR1 MDHEN and CDR2 SYDVKM. Supplemented by reference TRBV28 and TRBJ1-6, the full variable domain reads DVKVTQSSRYLVKRTGEKVFLECVQDMDHENMFWYRQDPGLGLRLIYFSYDVKMKEKGDIPEGYSVSREKKERFSLILESASTNQTSMYLCASRDTENSPLHFGNGTRLTVT.

This chain joins TRBV28 and TRBJ2-7, with D perhaps matching TRBD1 (6 bases). The germline V gene encodes CDR1 MDHEN and CDR2 SYDVKM. This CDR3 region has 14 residues. Trimming removed 2 bases from V and 1 base from J, with 9 bases in between. The chain's CDR3 is CASSLLQGSYEQYF. As DNA, the CDR3 is TGTGCCAGCAGTTTACTACAGGGTTCCTACGAGCAGTACTTC.

The V gene is TRBV27, the J gene TRBJ2-2; D not resolved. This CDR3 spans 14 amino acids. Trimming left V 5 bases short and J 5 bases short, with 12 bases between. Germline V gives CDR1 MNHEY, CDR2 SMNVEV (reference sequence). CDR3: CASSPNQLTGELFF. The CDR3 nucleotides are TGTGCCAGCAGTCCCAACCAGTTAACCGGGGAGCTGTTTTTT.

The count of this clone is one. The chain employs TRBV7-6 and TRBJ1-4, with a possible D match to TRBD1 (5 bases). V was cut by 5 bases and J by 6 bases, with 13 bases left in between. The CDR3 is 14 amino acids. Germline loops: CDR1 SGHVS, CDR2 FNYEAQ. CDR3 protein: CASSLWGDYEKLFF. The CDR3 DNA sequence: TGTGCCAGCAGCCTGTGGGGGGATTATGAAAAACTGTTTTTT. Complete variable domain (other parts from reference TRBV7-6 and TRBJ1-4): GAGVSQSPRYKVTKRGQDVALRCDPISGHVSLYWYRQALGQGPEFLTYFNYEAQQDKSGLPNDRFSAERPEGSISTLTIQRTEQRDSAMYRCASSLWGDYEKLFFGSGTQLSVL.

The CDR3 DNA reads TGTGCCAGCAGCCAGGAGGGGGGAAGGCAAGAGACCCAGTACTTC. The encoded protein is CASSQEGGRQETQYF. This chain connects TRBV14 to TRBJ2-5; TRBD1 or TRBD2 may be the D gene (6 bases each). CDR1 and CDR2 from the germline V gene are SGHDN and FVKESK. The CDR3 has 15 residues. Trimming shortened V by 3 bases and J by 2 bases, and 13 bases separated the two germline ends. The entire variable domain, with the rest obtained from reference TRBV14 and TRBJ2-5, is as follows: EAGVTQFPSHSVIEKGQTVTLRCDPISGHDNLYWYRRVMGKEIKFLLHFVKESKQDESGMPNNRFLAERTGGTYSTLKVQPAELEDSGVYFCASSQEGGRQETQYFGPGTRLLVL.

The chain is built from TRBV5-8 and TRBJ2-5; D not certain. The CDR3 length is 15 residues. The germline V gene has CDR1 SGHTS and CDR2 YDEGEE. Trimming shortened V by 2 bases and J by 1 base, and 12 bases separated the two germline ends. The CDR3 DNA reads TGTGCCAGCAGCTTAACGGCCGGTGGCCAAGAGACCCAGTACTTC. This codes for CASSLTAGGQETQYF.

The rearrangement links TRBV6-6 to TRBJ2-2; no firm D call. Germline CDR1 reads MNHNY; CDR2 reads SVGAGI (reference sequence). V lost 0 bases to trimming and J lost 11 bases, with 13 bases between them. There are 14 residues in the CDR3. Here the CDR3 reads CASSYSVIRNELFF. CDR3 bases: TGTGCCAGCAGTTACTCGGTTATAAGGAATGAGCTGTTTTTT.

The CDR3 DNA reads TGCGCCAGCAGCCAAGGACAGTCCTCCTACGAGCAGTACTTC. This gives the protein CASSQGQSSYEQYF. The chain links TRBV4-1 to TRBJ2-7; TRBD1 might be the D (5 bases). CDR1 is MGHRA and CDR2 is YSYEKL in the germline V gene. V was clipped by 1 base and J by 0 bases, with 7 bases between them. The CDR3 totals 14 residues.

The V and J genes are TRBV19 and TRBJ1-4; D ambiguous. Germline CDR1 reads LNHDA; CDR2 reads SQIVND (reference sequence). Trimming removed 0 bases at V and 8 bases at J, with 4 bases between. This CDR3 contains 12 residues. Here the CDR3 reads CASSIEGEKLFF. CDR3 in DNA: TGTGCCAGTAGTATAGAAGGGGAAAAACTGTTTTTT.

The chain combines TRBV6-5 with TRBJ2-3, with 7 positions matching TRBD2. Germline V gene data show CDR1 as MNHEY and CDR2 as SVGAGI. The CDR3 is made up of 14 amino acids. Unmatched junction bases numbered 5, after V lost 8 bases and J lost 0 bases. CDR3 loop: CASGLVESTDTQYF. CDR3 bases: TGTGCCAGCGGACTAGTGGAGAGCACAGATACGCAGTATTTT.

The rearrangement links TRBV28 to TRBJ2-1; TRBD2 matches 7 bases. J was trimmed by 7 bases and V by 2 bases; bases with no gene match: 8. Looked up from germline, CDR1 is MDHEN and CDR2 is SYDVKM. CDR3 length: 15 amino acids. The chain's CDR3 is CASSLRGLKRNEQFF. CDR3 DNA: TGTGCCAGCAGTTTAAGGGGACTAAAGCGTAATGAGCAGTTCTTC. Full variable domain (missing parts from reference TRBV28 and TRBJ2-1): DVKVTQSSRYLVKRTGEKVFLECVQDMDHENMFWYRQDPGLGLRLIYFSYDVKMKEKGDIPEGYSVSREKKERFSLILESASTNQTSMYLCASSLRGLKRNEQFFGPGTRLTVL.

The chain links TRBV6-6 to TRBJ1-1; no firm D call. With 7 bases removed from V and 3 bases from J, the gap between germline ends came to 15 bases. Germline lookup yields CDR1 MNHNY and CDR2 SVGAGI (reference sequence). This CDR3 region has 14 residues. DNA for the CDR3: TGTGCCAGCATTTTCCTCGGGAAGGACACTGAAGCTTTCTTT. It is translated as CASIFLGKDTEAFF.

V and J are TRBV19 and TRBJ2-7; no clear D. The length of the CDR3 is 13 residues. V dropped 6 bases and J dropped 4 bases, with 13 bases sitting between them. Germline CDR1 is LNHDA and CDR2 is SQIVND (reference sequence). DNA for the CDR3: TGTGCCAGTAGCTATCTGGGTGGGTACGAGCAGTACTTC. Protein product: CASSYLGGYEQYF.

The chain combines TRBV11-2 with TRBJ1-4, with TRBD1 identical over 9 bases. The CDR3 is 14 residues long. V gave up 5 bases and J gave up 8 bases; unmatched junction bases: 6. Germline V gene lookup returns CDR1 SGHAT and CDR2 FQNNGV. CDR3 sequence reads: CASSVGQGWEKLFF. CDR3 DNA sequence: TGTGCCAGCAGCGTCGGACAGGGGTGGGAAAAACTGTTTTTT.

This clone has just a few counts. The V call is TRBV27, the J call TRBJ1-6; unclear D gene. This CDR3 comprises 12 residues. Germline loops: CDR1 MNHEY, CDR2 SMNVEV (reference sequence). V was trimmed by 3 bases and J by 9 bases, leaving 6 bases between them. For the CDR3, the DNA is TGTGCCAGCAGTTTCGGGCTTTCACCCCTCCACTTT. It is translated as CASSFGLSPLHF.

This sequence joins TRBV5-1 and TRBJ1-1; maybe TRBD1 (6 bases). The CDR3 loop spans 15 amino acids. Per the germline V gene, CDR1 is SGHRS and CDR2 is YFSETQ. V lost 4 bases and J 2 bases, leaving 15 bases between the germline ends. The CDR3 sequence is CASSPSGTFNTEAFF. The CDR3 DNA follows: TGCGCCAGCAGCCCAAGCGGGACATTTAACACTGAAGCTTTCTTT.

The gene calls are TRBV5-6 and TRBJ1-2; D is unclear. V lost 3 bases and J lost 5, with 14 bases in between. This CDR3 contains 14 residues. Germline assignment: CDR1 SGHDT and CDR2 YYEEEE. CDR3: CASSSVPFPYGYTF. In DNA, the CDR3 is TGTGCCAGCAGCTCCGTCCCATTCCCTTATGGCTACACCTTC.

CDR3: CASSLFPDSYEQYF. CDR3 coding DNA: TGTGCCAGCAGCTTATTTCCCGACTCCTACGAGCAGTACTTC. The chain links TRBV7-3 to TRBJ2-7; no reliable D call. The CDR3 sequence is 14 residues long. Germline V gene lookup returns CDR1 SGHTA and CDR2 FQGTGA. With 2 bases removed from V and 0 bases from J, the gap between germline ends came to 8 bases.

This clone has just a few counts. The V gene is TRBV6-5, the J gene TRBJ1-1; maybe TRBD1 (5 bases). The CDR3 has 11 amino acids. V dropped 6 bases and J dropped 8 bases, with 10 bases sitting between them. CDR1 is MNHEY and CDR2 is SVGAGI in the germline V gene. The CDR3 protein is CASSGGAEAFF. In DNA form, the CDR3 reads TGTGCCAGCAGCGGCGGGGCGGAAGCTTTCTTT.

This clone has just one count. The chain uses TRBV6-1 and TRBJ2-7; 9 bases are a match to TRBD1. The V gene end was trimmed by 4 bases and the J gene end by 5 bases; junction bases not matched to a gene: 9. CDR3 length: 15 amino acids. Looked up from germline, CDR1 is MNHNS and CDR2 is SASEGT. The CDR3 nucleotides read TGTGCCAGCAGTGTAGGACAGGGGAACGGGCACGAGCAGTACTTC. It is translated as CASSVGQGNGHEQYF.